This is a list of T cell receptor beta chains from one sample in a study of CD8 T cells in ankylosing spondylitis. TCRdb reprocessed the 5' RACE reads via MiXCR and lists one record per CDR3 protein. Here the sample spans tens of thousands of distinct CDR3 sequences, approximately 5.3% being singletons. The specimen was blood, either unsorted or a sorted T cell fraction (not recorded which). The receptor set was obtained from a male donor with ankylosing spondylitis or in good health (not recorded which). CDR3s leave out the opening cysteine and the closing phenylalanine or tryptophan. Fields, in order: J gene, V gene, D gene, CDR3 length, CDR3 protein. D genes are given only for firm matches.

J gene: TRBJ2-7; V gene: TRBV28; D gene: TRBD1; CDR3 length: 13; CDR3 protein: ASTHSGTGRNEQY
J gene: TRBJ2-5; V gene: TRBV11-1; D gene: -; CDR3 length: 13; CDR3 protein: ASSRAGNREETQY
J gene: TRBJ2-1; V gene: TRBV13; D gene: TRBD2; CDR3 length: 13; CDR3 protein: ASSSRLAGLGEQF
J gene: TRBJ2-3; V gene: TRBV20-1; D gene: -; CDR3 length: 14; CDR3 protein: SFWGRGGGRGDTQY
J gene: TRBJ2-1; V gene: TRBV5-1; D gene: TRBD1; CDR3 length: 12; CDR3 protein: ASYSQDRVNEQF
J gene: TRBJ1-6; V gene: TRBV12-3/TRBV12-4; D gene: -; CDR3 length: 13; CDR3 protein: ASTVSVQGGSPLH
J gene: TRBJ1-6; V gene: TRBV5-1; D gene: TRBD1; CDR3 length: 12; CDR3 protein: ASSQTGNNSPLH
J gene: TRBJ2-2; V gene: TRBV3-1; D gene: TRBD2; CDR3 length: 15; CDR3 protein: ASSRTSGKTNTGELF
J gene: TRBJ2-1; V gene: TRBV7-2; D gene: -; CDR3 length: 14; CDR3 protein: ASSFNPPGPYNEQF
J gene: TRBJ2-1; V gene: TRBV5-1; D gene: TRBD2; CDR3 length: 12; CDR3 protein: ASSSGTSANEQF
J gene: TRBJ2-3; V gene: TRBV4-3; D gene: -; CDR3 length: 16; CDR3 protein: ASSQESLSRGAADTQY
J gene: TRBJ2-5; V gene: TRBV29-1; D gene: TRBD2; CDR3 length: 12; CDR3 protein: SVANGGAAETQY
J gene: TRBJ2-5; V gene: TRBV7-2; D gene: -; CDR3 length: 10; CDR3 protein: ASSFMVETQY
J gene: TRBJ1-1; V gene: TRBV14; D gene: -; CDR3 length: 11; CDR3 protein: ASSQQGFFEAF
J gene: TRBJ1-5; V gene: TRBV5-5; D gene: -; CDR3 length: 11; CDR3 protein: ASSLDSNQPQH
J gene: TRBJ2-3; V gene: TRBV11-3; D gene: -; CDR3 length: 11; CDR3 protein: ATGRGSTDTQY
J gene: TRBJ2-4; V gene: TRBV30; D gene: -; CDR3 length: 10; CDR3 protein: AWQLAKNIQY
J gene: TRBJ2-2; V gene: TRBV5-1; D gene: TRBD1; CDR3 length: 13; CDR3 protein: ASSSGGANTGELF
J gene: TRBJ2-1; V gene: TRBV5-6; D gene: -; CDR3 length: 13; CDR3 protein: ASSTTGGAYNEQF
J gene: TRBJ1-5; V gene: TRBV12-3/TRBV12-4; D gene: -; CDR3 length: 14; CDR3 protein: ASSFDSGVSNQPQH
J gene: TRBJ2-3; V gene: TRBV10-3; D gene: TRBD1; CDR3 length: 16; CDR3 protein: AISESVLLGQNTDTQY
J gene: TRBJ2-7; V gene: TRBV10-3; D gene: -; CDR3 length: 12; CDR3 protein: AISDVDGSYEQY
J gene: TRBJ2-1; V gene: TRBV11-2; D gene: TRBD2; CDR3 length: 11; CDR3 protein: ASTRDYYNEQF
J gene: TRBJ1-2; V gene: TRBV12-3/TRBV12-4; D gene: -; CDR3 length: 10; CDR3 protein: ASIMQDYGYT
J gene: TRBJ2-1; V gene: TRBV3-1; D gene: TRBD2; CDR3 length: 15; CDR3 protein: ASSQVLAVPPYNEQF
J gene: TRBJ2-5; V gene: TRBV20-1; D gene: TRBD1; CDR3 length: 12; CDR3 protein: SARAGTGDRTQY
J gene: TRBJ1-6; V gene: TRBV20-1; D gene: -; CDR3 length: 13; CDR3 protein: SARGLAGGNSPLH
J gene: TRBJ2-7; V gene: TRBV29-1; D gene: -; CDR3 length: 10; CDR3 protein: SVEELRDEQY
J gene: TRBJ2-3; V gene: TRBV5-1; D gene: -; CDR3 length: 9; CDR3 protein: ASSLSDTQY
J gene: TRBJ2-7; V gene: TRBV5-6; D gene: -; CDR3 length: 13; CDR3 protein: ASSQRRQGGYEQY
J gene: TRBJ2-6; V gene: TRBV28; D gene: -; CDR3 length: 15; CDR3 protein: ASSLVEGGSGANVLT
J gene: TRBJ1-1; V gene: TRBV9; D gene: -; CDR3 length: 10; CDR3 protein: ASSPGFSEAF
J gene: TRBJ2-1; V gene: TRBV11-3; D gene: -; CDR3 length: 9; CDR3 protein: ASSLNNEQF
J gene: TRBJ2-1; V gene: TRBV20-1; D gene: -; CDR3 length: 12; CDR3 protein: SAPDRDYLNEQF
J gene: TRBJ1-5; V gene: TRBV11-2; D gene: -; CDR3 length: 11; CDR3 protein: ASSSGGFQPQH
J gene: TRBJ2-7; V gene: TRBV28; D gene: TRBD1; CDR3 length: 11; CDR3 protein: ASSRDRAYEQY
J gene: TRBJ2-5; V gene: TRBV18; D gene: -; CDR3 length: 13; CDR3 protein: ASSPAGTVQETQY
J gene: TRBJ2-3; V gene: TRBV7-2; D gene: -; CDR3 length: 14; CDR3 protein: ASSLALAGTTDTQY
J gene: TRBJ2-1; V gene: TRBV20-1; D gene: TRBD2; CDR3 length: 12; CDR3 protein: SAETSGGAGEQF
J gene: TRBJ2-1; V gene: TRBV7-9; D gene: TRBD2; CDR3 length: 11; CDR3 protein: ASSLGGLAGQF
J gene: TRBJ1-5; V gene: TRBV24-1; D gene: -; CDR3 length: 14; CDR3 protein: ATSDSTFGKNQPQH
J gene: TRBJ2-1; V gene: TRBV7-2; D gene: -; CDR3 length: 10; CDR3 protein: ASSLLMEEQF
J gene: TRBJ2-6; V gene: TRBV2; D gene: TRBD2; CDR3 length: 17; CDR3 protein: AICPPLIAGLSGANVLT
J gene: TRBJ2-7; V gene: TRBV11-2; D gene: -; CDR3 length: 13; CDR3 protein: ASSLDGLARTEQY
J gene: TRBJ2-3; V gene: TRBV3-1; D gene: TRBD2; CDR3 length: 16; CDR3 protein: AICLSWTSGDLVDTQY
J gene: TRBJ2-1; V gene: TRBV2; D gene: -; CDR3 length: 13; CDR3 protein: ASRTGRGNYNEQF
J gene: TRBJ2-2; V gene: TRBV2; D gene: -; CDR3 length: 10; CDR3 protein: ASSGGAGELF
J gene: TRBJ1-1; V gene: TRBV18; D gene: -; CDR3 length: 14; CDR3 protein: ASSPPWGSGNTEAF
J gene: TRBJ1-1; V gene: TRBV19; D gene: -; CDR3 length: 10; CDR3 protein: ASTLGNTEAF
J gene: TRBJ2-1; V gene: TRBV7-2; D gene: -; CDR3 length: 13; CDR3 protein: ASSLAGGHFNEQF
J gene: TRBJ2-2; V gene: TRBV5-1; D gene: -; CDR3 length: 11; CDR3 protein: ASSLDPTGELF